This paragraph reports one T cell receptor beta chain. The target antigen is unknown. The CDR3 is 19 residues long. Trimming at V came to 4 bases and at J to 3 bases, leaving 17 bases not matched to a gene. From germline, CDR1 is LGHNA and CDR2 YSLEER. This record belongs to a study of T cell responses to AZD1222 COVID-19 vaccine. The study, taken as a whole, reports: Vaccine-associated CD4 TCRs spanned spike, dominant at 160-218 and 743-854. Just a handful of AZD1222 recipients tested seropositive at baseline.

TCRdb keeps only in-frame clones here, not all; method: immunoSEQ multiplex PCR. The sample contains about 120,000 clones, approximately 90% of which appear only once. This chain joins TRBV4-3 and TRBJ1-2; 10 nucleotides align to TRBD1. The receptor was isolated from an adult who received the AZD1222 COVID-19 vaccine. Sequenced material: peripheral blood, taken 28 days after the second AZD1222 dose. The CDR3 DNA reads TGCGCCAGCAGCCCTCGGGACAGGGGATTTCGGGTCGTCGACTATGGCTACACCTTC. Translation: CASSPRDRGFRVVDYGYTF.